Below are 22 T cell receptor beta chains sequenced from a single sample in a study of cytomegalovirus exposure and HLA in healthy donors. Both 60 Vbeta primers and 13 Jbeta primers went into the PCR. Here immunoSEQ multiplex PCR was the method, and the copy in TCRdb shows in-frame clones only, minus some. The ten top clones account for 2% to 2.5%, within a sample of about 130,000 clones. The sequenced sample was PBMCs. The receptors here all came from a man aged 40-55 years in good health and CMV-seronegative.

The chain is built from TRBV6-5 and TRBJ2-7; D call uncertain. The ends were cut back, 2 bases at V and 4 bases at J, with 12 bases in the middle. CDR3 length: 14 residues. CDR1 is MNHEY, CDR2 SVGAGI, per germline. The CDR3 reads CASSYQQPGYEQYF. The CDR3, as DNA: TGTGCCAGCAGTTACCAGCAACCGGGTTACGAGCAGTACTTC.

A note on this clone: Sequence at one end of the junction differs from germline and may be a read error. This sequence joins TRBV11-2 and TRBJ2-4; 11 nucleotides agree with TRBD1. Germline CDR1 reads SGHAT; CDR2 reads FQNNGV. CDR3 length: 14 amino acids. As DNA, the CDR3 is TGTGCCAGCAGCCGGACAGGGGGCAAAGACATTCAGTACTTC. Amino acid sequence: CASSRTGGKDIQYF.

On this clone: The same CDR3 is also encoded by other DNA sequences in this sample. V gene TRBV11-3 combines with J gene TRBJ2-2; 11 nucleotides line up with TRBD1. V lost 10 bases, J lost 4 bases, and 5 bases stayed unmatched. Germline-derived CDR1 and CDR2 are SGHNT and YENEEA. The CDR3 runs to 14 residues. The CDR3 coding sequence is TGTGCCATTGGGGGGACAGGGGGCACCGGGGAGCTGTTTTTT. It codes for CAIGGTGGTGELFF.

The V gene is TRBV18, the J gene TRBJ2-7, with D possibly TRBD1 on 6 matching bases. CDR1 is KGHSH, CDR2 LQKENI, per germline. This CDR3 comprises 14 residues. Trimming stripped 0 bases from V and 1 base from J, with 7 bases between. The CDR3 DNA follows: TGTGCCAGCTCACCACCAGGACAGTCCTACGAGCAGTACTTC. Translated: CASSPPGQSYEQYF.

This sequence joins TRBV6-1 and TRBJ2-1; 7 bases agree with TRBD1. This CDR3 region has 15 residues. The ends lost 8 bases at V and 7 bases at J; junction bases unmatched: 14. Germline loops: CDR1 MNHNS, CDR2 SASEGT. The CDR3 loop reads CASSDRSRGKNEQFF. CDR3 coding DNA: TGTGCCAGCTCGGACAGGTCGCGAGGGAAAAATGAGCAGTTCTTC.

This chain joins TRBV28 and TRBJ2-3; a possible D gene is TRBD1 (6 bases). V lost 6 bases, J lost 2 bases, and 15 bases lay in between. The CDR3 covers 15 residues. Germline V gene data show CDR1 as MDHEN and CDR2 as SYDVKM. The DNA for the CDR3 is TGTGCCAGCAGACACCGGGACACGTACACAGATACGCAGTATTTT. This codes for CASRHRDTYTDTQYF. The full variable domain, completed using reference TRBV28 and TRBJ2-3, is DVKVTQSSRYLVKRTGEKVFLECVQDMDHENMFWYRQDPGLGLRLIYFSYDVKMKEKGDIPEGYSVSREKKERFSLILESASTNQTSMYLCASRHRDTYTDTQYFGPGTRLTVL.

The V and J genes are TRBV18 and TRBJ2-7, with 9 bases that match TRBD1. The CDR3 extends over 15 amino acids. J gave up 1 base and V 0 bases, and 1 base lay outside the gene matches. Germline-derived CDR1 and CDR2 are KGHSH and LQKENI. In nucleotides, the CDR3 is TGTGCCAGCTCACCACCCGGGACAGGGTCCTACGAGCAGTACTTC. Amino acid sequence: CASSPPGTGSYEQYF.

This chain uses TRBV5-8 with TRBJ2-5; D is unresolved. Trimming took off 5 bases at V and 4 bases at J, with 6 bases between the two ends. This CDR3 spans 11 amino acids. The germline gives CDR1 SGHTS, CDR2 YDEGEE. The CDR3 DNA is TGTGCCAGCAGTATTCGAGAGACCCAGTACTTC. Translating gives CASSIRETQYF.

This chain connects TRBV6-5 to TRBJ2-4; D perhaps matches TRBD1 (6 bases). The CDR3 is 12 amino acids. The germline CDR1 and CDR2 sequences are MNHEY and SVGAGI. Between the trimmed V and J ends, which lost 6 bases and 6 bases, there was a span of 9 bases. In nucleotides, the CDR3 is TGTGCCAGCAGGTCAGGGGCAAACATTCAGTACTTC. It yields the protein CASRSGANIQYF.

This clone is classed as medium-sized by frequency. The V and J genes are TRBV6-1 and TRBJ2-7, with a weak D call TRBD1 (5 bases). V lost 5 bases and J 4 bases, leaving 18 bases between the germline ends. In germline, CDR1 is MNHNS, CDR2 SASEGT. CDR3 size: 15 residues. The CDR3 loop reads CASSPAWGLEYEQYF. In nucleotides, the CDR3 is TGTGCCAGCAGTCCCGCCTGGGGCTTGGAGTACGAGCAGTACTTC.

The DNA of the CDR3 is TGTGCCAGCAGCGTTATAGCGGGAGGACAAGAGACCCAGTACTTC. Translated: CASSVIAGGQETQYF. The chain uses TRBV2 and TRBJ2-5, with 10 bases aligning to TRBD2. This CDR3 region has 15 residues. V gave up 6 bases and J gave up 2 bases; unmatched junction bases: 6. Per the germline V gene, CDR1 is SNHLY and CDR2 is FYNNEI.

The V and J genes are TRBV11-3 and TRBJ2-7; D is ambiguous. The CDR3 contains 13 residues. V lost 4 bases, J lost 2 bases, and 9 bases lay in between. Germline V lookup: CDR1 SGHNT, CDR2 YENEEA. CDR3 nucleotide sequence: TGTGCCAGCAGCTCTAGTACGCCCTACGAGCAGTACTTC. Amino acid sequence: CASSSSTPYEQYF.

The CDR3 spells CASSRTSGRVIEQFF. CDR3 bases: TGTGCCAGCAGCCGAACTAGCGGGAGGGTCATTGAGCAGTTCTTC. This sequence joins TRBV2 and TRBJ2-1; 13 nucleotides agree with TRBD2. Trimming cost V 6 bases and J 9 bases; bases outside gene matches: 8. This CDR3 is built from 15 residues. In germline, CDR1 is SNHLY, CDR2 FYNNEI.

The V and J genes are TRBV5-1 and TRBJ2-7; TRBD2 matches at 8 bases. The CDR3 is 14 amino acids. The V gene end was trimmed by 4 bases and the J gene end by 3 bases; junction bases not matched to a gene: 6. CDR1 is SGHRS, CDR2 YFSETQ, per germline. In DNA form, the CDR3 reads TGCGCCAGCAGCCTCGGGGGGGCGGGCTACGAGCAGTACTTC. Translation gives CASSLGGAGYEQYF.

The V and J genes are TRBV27 and TRBJ2-1, with unresolved D. Deletions cut 4 bases from V and 2 bases from J, with 12 bases between. CDR1 is MNHEY and CDR2 is SMNVEV in the germline V gene (reference sequence). This CDR3 region has 15 residues. The CDR3 protein is CASSSPGAAYNEQFF. The CDR3 DNA is TGTGCCAGCAGTTCCCCGGGTGCCGCCTACAATGAGCAGTTCTTC.

The chain is built from TRBV25-1 and TRBJ2-1, with 8 bases aligning to TRBD1. Losses at the gene ends were 5 bases for V and 0 bases for J; bases not matched to a gene: 9. The germline gives CDR1 MGHDK, CDR2 SYGVNS. The CDR3 is 17 amino acids. The CDR3 region is CASSSRTGPSSYNEQFF. In DNA, the CDR3 is TGTGCCAGCAGTTCACGGACAGGGCCCAGCTCCTACAATGAGCAGTTCTTC.

This chain uses TRBV10-2 with TRBJ1-3, with a possible D match to TRBD1 (6 bases). In germline, CDR1 is WSHSY, CDR2 SAAADI. The CDR3 is 14 residues long. Trimming removed 6 bases at V and 8 bases at J, with 17 bases between. CDR3 in amino acids: CASSKGGTLDTIYF. The CDR3 DNA sequence: TGCGCCAGCAGCAAGGGGGGGACATTAGACACCATATATTTT.

The rearrangement joins TRBV5-1 to TRBJ1-1; D may be TRBD1 (6 bases). The V end was cut by 3 bases, the J end by 3 bases, with 21 bases between. Germline values: CDR1 SGHRS, CDR2 YFSETQ. The CDR3 totals 17 residues. CDR3 coding DNA: TGCGCCAGCAGCTGGCAGGCCACAGGGCCCGGGGACACTGAAGCTTTCTTT. Translation gives CASSWQATGPGDTEAFF. Full variable domain (remainder filled in from reference TRBV5-1 and TRBJ1-1): KAGVTQTPRYLIKTRGQQVTLSCSPISGHRSVSWYQQTPGQGLQFLFEYFSETQRNKGNFPGRFSGRQFSNSRSEMNVSTLELGDSALYLCASSWQATGPGDTEAFFGQGTRLTVV.

J is TRBJ2-7 and V is TRBV27; D possibly corresponds to TRBD1 (5 bases). The CDR3 extends over 14 amino acids. V gave up 6 bases and J gave up 2 bases, with 14 bases separating them. CDR1 and CDR2 (germline): MNHEY, SMNVEV (reference sequence). In nucleotides, the CDR3 is TGTGCCAGCAGAGGGGCTGGGTTTCCCTACGAGCAGTACTTC. This gives the protein CASRGAGFPYEQYF.

The chain has TRBV5-1 and TRBJ2-1, with no clear D. Between the trimmed V and J ends, which lost 0 bases and 5 bases, there was a span of 9 bases. Germline lookup yields CDR1 SGHRS and CDR2 YFSETQ. This CDR3 contains 14 residues. Here the CDR3 DNA reads TGCGCCAGCAGCTTGGGCAGTGGTAACAATGAGCAGTTCTTC. Translation: CASSLGSGNNEQFF.

The chain combines TRBV7-6 with TRBJ2-7; 9 bases are a match to TRBD1. The CDR3 consists of 15 residues. Per the germline V gene, CDR1 is SGHVS and CDR2 is FNYEAQ. The J segment lost 4 bases and the V segment lost 2 bases, leaving 6 bases of the junction unmatched. The DNA of the CDR3 is TGTGCCAGCAGCTTATTAGGGACAGGGAGGTACGAGCAGTACTTC. This codes for CASSLLGTGRYEQYF.

With respect to this clone: The junction does not match germline at one end; this may be a read error. The chain links TRBV6-6 to TRBJ1-1, with TRBD1 as a possible D gene (5 bases). Looked up from germline, CDR1 is MNHNY and CDR2 is SVGAGI (reference sequence). The CDR3 loop spans 13 amino acids. The CDR3 sequence is CASSRQQNIEAFF. CDR3 DNA: TGTGCCAGCAGTCGACAGCAGAACATTGAAGCTTTCTTT.